Listed below are T cell receptor beta chains from one sample, sequenced in a study of early T cells in non-severe SARS-CoV-2 infection. TCRdb processed the 5' RACE reads anew with MiXCR; each CDR3 protein has one entry. Of under 60,000 distinct CDR3 sequences in the sample, roughly 9% were seen once. The source was whole blood, collected at baseline. The receptor set was obtained from an adult who was a healthcare worker with PCR-confirmed SARS-CoV-2 infection or an uninfected control (not recorded which). Each CDR3 is given with its conserved first and last residue. D genes are given only for firm matches. Expanded clones are given a class, and other clones once, few, many or no size at all.

cdr3_nt: TGTGCCAGCAGCTTTGACAATCAGCCCCAGCATTTT
cdr3_aa: CASSFDNQPQHF
d_call: NA
j_call: TRBJ1-5
v_call: TRBV7-9
clone_size: many

cdr3_nt: TGCAGCGTTGAGACTAGCGGGAACTACGAGCAGTACTTC
cdr3_aa: CSVETSGNYEQYF
d_call: TRBD2
j_call: TRBJ2-7
v_call: TRBV29-1
clone_size: few

cdr3_nt: TGTGCCAGCAGCCCGGGACCGACTAAGGGGATATACGAGCAGTACTTC
cdr3_aa: CASSPGPTKGIYEQYF
d_call: NA
j_call: TRBJ2-7
v_call: TRBV7-9
clone_size: NA

cdr3_nt: TGTGCCAGCAGTGAATCAGGGACTAGCGGTCATGAGCAGTTCTTC
cdr3_aa: CASSESGTSGHEQFF
d_call: TRBD2
j_call: TRBJ2-1
v_call: TRBV2
clone_size: few

cdr3_nt: TGTGCCAGCAGTTCCCGGGGGGGCACAGATACGCAGTATTTT
cdr3_aa: CASSSRGGTDTQYF
d_call: TRBD2
j_call: TRBJ2-3
v_call: TRBV28
clone_size: few

cdr3_nt: TGTGCAAGTCGCTTAGGACAGAACTATGGCTACACCTTC
cdr3_aa: CASRLGQNYGYTF
d_call: NA
j_call: TRBJ1-2
v_call: TRBV12-2
clone_size: NA

cdr3_nt: TGTGCCACCAGCAGGGTGGGACAGGGACCAGATACGCAGTATTTT
cdr3_aa: CATSRVGQGPDTQYF
d_call: TRBD1
j_call: TRBJ2-3
v_call: TRBV15
clone_size: NA

cdr3_nt: TGTGCCACCAACAGGGGGCCGAAGGGAAACACCATATATTTT
cdr3_aa: CATNRGPKGNTIYF
d_call: TRBD1
j_call: TRBJ1-3
v_call: TRBV12-3/TRBV12-4
clone_size: few

cdr3_nt: TGTGCCAGCAGTCACCAGGAAGGAGGGAGAGAGCAGTACTTC
cdr3_aa: CASSHQEGGREQYF
d_call: NA
j_call: TRBJ2-7
v_call: TRBV12-3/TRBV12-4
clone_size: NA

cdr3_nt: TGTGCCAGTAGTATACAGGGGGCGGCTAATGAAAAACTGTTTTTT
cdr3_aa: CASSIQGAANEKLFF
d_call: TRBD1
j_call: TRBJ1-4
v_call: TRBV19
clone_size: NA

cdr3_nt: TGTGCCAGCAGACCGAACCAGGGGGCTTCCTACGAGCAGTACTTC
cdr3_aa: CASRPNQGASYEQYF
d_call: TRBD1
j_call: TRBJ2-7
v_call: TRBV6-5
clone_size: NA

cdr3_nt: TGCAGCGTTGTGGCCCGAGGGGCTGGCGAGCAGTACTTC
cdr3_aa: CSVVARGAGEQYF
d_call: NA
j_call: TRBJ2-7
v_call: TRBV29-1
clone_size: NA

cdr3_nt: TGCAGCGTTAGGGGCGGACATAGCAATGAGCAGTTCTTC
cdr3_aa: CSVRGGHSNEQFF
d_call: NA
j_call: TRBJ2-1
v_call: TRBV29-1
clone_size: many

cdr3_nt: TGTGCCAGCAGTTTGGCCCGTCACAATGAGCAGTTCTTC
cdr3_aa: CASSLARHNEQFF
d_call: NA
j_call: TRBJ2-1
v_call: TRBV28
clone_size: NA

cdr3_nt: TGTGCCACCAGCAGAAGTTCCTACGAGCAGTACTTC
cdr3_aa: CATSRSSYEQYF
d_call: NA
j_call: TRBJ2-7
v_call: TRBV15
clone_size: few

cdr3_nt: TGTGCTAGCAGCCTACAAGCGGATTACGAGCAGTACTTC
cdr3_aa: CASSLQADYEQYF
d_call: NA
j_call: TRBJ2-7
v_call: TRBV7-7
clone_size: few

cdr3_nt: TGTGCCAGCAGGACCGGCGGGGGCGGCACAGATACGCAGTATTTT
cdr3_aa: CASRTGGGGTDTQYF
d_call: NA
j_call: TRBJ2-3
v_call: TRBV28
clone_size: NA

cdr3_nt: TGTGCCAGCAGCCGGACAGGGGCCCGGCAAGAGACCCAGTACTTC
cdr3_aa: CASSRTGARQETQYF
d_call: TRBD1
j_call: TRBJ2-5
v_call: TRBV7-9
clone_size: NA

cdr3_nt: TGTGCCAGCAAGGAGAACACTGAAGCTTTCTTT
cdr3_aa: CASKENTEAFF
d_call: NA
j_call: TRBJ1-1
v_call: TRBV2
clone_size: NA

cdr3_nt: TGTGCCAGCAGGGGTACTAGCGGGAGGGACTCCTACGAGCAGTACTTC
cdr3_aa: CASRGTSGRDSYEQYF
d_call: TRBD2
j_call: TRBJ2-7
v_call: TRBV25-1
clone_size: many

cdr3_nt: TGTGCCAGTCTCGACGGGGCAGGAGTCACTGAAGCTTTCTTT
cdr3_aa: CASLDGAGVTEAFF
d_call: NA
j_call: TRBJ1-1
v_call: TRBV19
clone_size: NA

cdr3_nt: TGTGCCAGCAGCTTAGGGAATTACAATGAGCAGTTCTTC
cdr3_aa: CASSLGNYNEQFF
d_call: NA
j_call: TRBJ2-1
v_call: TRBV7-6
clone_size: many

cdr3_nt: TGTGCCAGCAGTATCGGACAGGCGGGGACCCAGTACTTC
cdr3_aa: CASSIGQAGTQYF
d_call: TRBD1
j_call: TRBJ2-5
v_call: TRBV12-3/TRBV12-4
clone_size: few

cdr3_nt: TGTGCCAGCAGCCGAGTGATCGGGACAGCAAACTATGGCTACACCTTC
cdr3_aa: CASSRVIGTANYGYTF
d_call: TRBD1
j_call: TRBJ1-2
v_call: TRBV14
clone_size: many

cdr3_nt: TGCAGTGCTAGCCAAAGCACGGGGGCTTACAATGAGCAGTTCTTC
cdr3_aa: CSASQSTGAYNEQFF
d_call: NA
j_call: TRBJ2-1
v_call: TRBV20-1
clone_size: NA

cdr3_nt: TGTGCCAGCAGTTACTGGGGGACAGGGAGCGACGAGCAGTACTTC
cdr3_aa: CASSYWGTGSDEQYF
d_call: TRBD1
j_call: TRBJ2-7
v_call: TRBV6-5
clone_size: NA

cdr3_nt: TGCAGCGTTGGATCTACCTACGAGCAGTACTTC
cdr3_aa: CSVGSTYEQYF
d_call: NA
j_call: TRBJ2-7
v_call: TRBV29-1
clone_size: many

cdr3_nt: TGCAGTGCTAGAGATTTTGAAATACTCACAGATACGCAGTATTTT
cdr3_aa: CSARDFEILTDTQYF
d_call: NA
j_call: TRBJ2-3
v_call: TRBV20-1
clone_size: few

cdr3_nt: TGTGCCAGCAGCCGGTGGGCGAACACTGAAGCTTTCTTT
cdr3_aa: CASSRWANTEAFF
d_call: NA
j_call: TRBJ1-1
v_call: TRBV12-3/TRBV12-4
clone_size: NA

cdr3_nt: TGTGCCAGCAGCTTAACATCTTTCTCTGGGGCCAACGTCCTGACTTTC
cdr3_aa: CASSLTSFSGANVLTF
d_call: NA
j_call: TRBJ2-6
v_call: TRBV7-3
clone_size: few

cdr3_nt: TGTGCCAGCAGCGTAGACCCAGATGCCCTAAGTGGCTACACCTTC
cdr3_aa: CASSVDPDALSGYTF
d_call: NA
j_call: TRBJ1-2
v_call: TRBV9
clone_size: NA

cdr3_nt: TGTGCCAGCAGCCCGGGAGGAGCGGTTGAAAAACTGTTTTTT
cdr3_aa: CASSPGGAVEKLFF
d_call: NA
j_call: TRBJ1-4
v_call: TRBV11-3
clone_size: few

cdr3_nt: TGTGCCAGCAGCTATGGCCTGGGTTCGGCTGGAAACACCATATATTTT
cdr3_aa: CASSYGLGSAGNTIYF
d_call: NA
j_call: TRBJ1-3
v_call: TRBV7-2
clone_size: few

cdr3_nt: TGCGCCAGCAGCCCGGGGGGGCCGGAGAATTCACCCCTCCACTTT
cdr3_aa: CASSPGGPENSPLHF
d_call: NA
j_call: TRBJ1-6
v_call: TRBV5-1
clone_size: NA

cdr3_nt: TGTGCCAGCAGCCAAGGGGACAGGTACACCGGGGAGCTGTTTTTT
cdr3_aa: CASSQGDRYTGELFF
d_call: TRBD1
j_call: TRBJ2-2
v_call: TRBV4-2
clone_size: few

cdr3_nt: TGTGCCAGCAGCCAAGCCTTGGGGCTCCTGAACACTGAAGCTTTCTTT
cdr3_aa: CASSQALGLLNTEAFF
d_call: NA
j_call: TRBJ1-1
v_call: TRBV4-2
clone_size: many

cdr3_nt: TGTGCCAGCAGTGTTGGACAGGGGACCAAAAACATTCAGTACTTC
cdr3_aa: CASSVGQGTKNIQYF
d_call: TRBD1
j_call: TRBJ2-4
v_call: TRBV6-5
clone_size: few

cdr3_nt: TGTGCCAGCACAGGGCAGAATTCACCCCTCCACTTT
cdr3_aa: CASTGQNSPLHF
d_call: NA
j_call: TRBJ1-6
v_call: TRBV25-1
clone_size: few

cdr3_nt: TGTGCCATCAGGCCGGCCGGGAACACCGGGGAGCTGTTTTTT
cdr3_aa: CAIRPAGNTGELFF
d_call: NA
j_call: TRBJ2-2
v_call: TRBV10-3
clone_size: NA

cdr3_nt: TGCGCCAGCAGCCCTCGACTAGCGGGAGAGGCAGATACGCAGTATTTT
cdr3_aa: CASSPRLAGEADTQYF
d_call: TRBD2
j_call: TRBJ2-3
v_call: TRBV5-1
clone_size: NA

cdr3_nt: TGTGCCAGCACGACAGTTGAAGCTTTCTTT
cdr3_aa: CASTTVEAFF
d_call: NA
j_call: TRBJ1-1
v_call: TRBV2
clone_size: NA

cdr3_nt: TGTGCCAGCGGGACGGCAACCTGCGAGCAGTACTTC
cdr3_aa: CASGTATCEQYF
d_call: NA
j_call: TRBJ2-7
v_call: TRBV25-1
clone_size: NA

cdr3_nt: TGCGCCAGCAGCTTGGGCGGGGTAGTCCACGAGCAGTACTTC
cdr3_aa: CASSLGGVVHEQYF
d_call: NA
j_call: TRBJ2-7
v_call: TRBV5-1
clone_size: NA

cdr3_nt: TGCAGCGTTCTTGTAGTCTACAATGAGCAGTTCTTC
cdr3_aa: CSVLVVYNEQFF
d_call: NA
j_call: TRBJ2-1
v_call: TRBV29-1
clone_size: few

cdr3_nt: TGCGCCAGCAGCTTGGCAGCGGAGAGGATCTACAATGAGCAGTTCTTC
cdr3_aa: CASSLAAERIYNEQFF
d_call: NA
j_call: TRBJ2-1
v_call: TRBV5-1
clone_size: few

cdr3_nt: TGTGCCAGCAGCCCCGTCCAAGATACGCAGTATTTT
cdr3_aa: CASSPVQDTQYF
d_call: NA
j_call: TRBJ2-3
v_call: TRBV7-9
clone_size: many

cdr3_nt: TGTGCCAGCAGCGTAGGGAGATTGGGCTCCTACAATGAGCAGTTCTTC
cdr3_aa: CASSVGRLGSYNEQFF
d_call: NA
j_call: TRBJ2-1
v_call: TRBV9
clone_size: few

cdr3_nt: TGTGCCAGCAGCCAAATCGGGGGTGGGTCGGATACGCAGTATTTT
cdr3_aa: CASSQIGGGSDTQYF
d_call: NA
j_call: TRBJ2-3
v_call: TRBV11-2
clone_size: NA

cdr3_nt: TGTGCCAGCAGCTTGACTACCGGGAGTCACGGGGAGCTGTTTTTT
cdr3_aa: CASSLTTGSHGELFF
d_call: NA
j_call: TRBJ2-2
v_call: TRBV11-2
clone_size: many

cdr3_nt: TGCGCCAGCAGTGAGTCTGCCTCGTTGAATGAGCAGTTCTTC
cdr3_aa: CASSESASLNEQFF
d_call: NA
j_call: TRBJ2-1
v_call: TRBV10-1
clone_size: few

cdr3_nt: TGTGCCAGCAGCCTACAGGGTTACAATCAGCCCCAGCATTTT
cdr3_aa: CASSLQGYNQPQHF
d_call: NA
j_call: TRBJ1-5
v_call: TRBV5-4
clone_size: few

cdr3_nt: TGTGCCAGCAATGCCGGGACACGGCTCGCCTTC
cdr3_aa: CASNAGTRLAF
d_call: NA
j_call: TRBJ1-2
v_call: TRBV12-3/TRBV12-4
clone_size: few

cdr3_nt: TGTGCCAGCAGTTTAACGAGTAGACAAATTTACAATGAGCAGTTCTTC
cdr3_aa: CASSLTSRQIYNEQFF
d_call: NA
j_call: TRBJ2-1
v_call: TRBV12-3/TRBV12-4
clone_size: NA

cdr3_nt: TGTGCCAGTAGAGAAAGTATCGGTCAGCCCCAGCATTTT
cdr3_aa: CASRESIGQPQHF
d_call: NA
j_call: TRBJ1-5
v_call: TRBV19
clone_size: NA